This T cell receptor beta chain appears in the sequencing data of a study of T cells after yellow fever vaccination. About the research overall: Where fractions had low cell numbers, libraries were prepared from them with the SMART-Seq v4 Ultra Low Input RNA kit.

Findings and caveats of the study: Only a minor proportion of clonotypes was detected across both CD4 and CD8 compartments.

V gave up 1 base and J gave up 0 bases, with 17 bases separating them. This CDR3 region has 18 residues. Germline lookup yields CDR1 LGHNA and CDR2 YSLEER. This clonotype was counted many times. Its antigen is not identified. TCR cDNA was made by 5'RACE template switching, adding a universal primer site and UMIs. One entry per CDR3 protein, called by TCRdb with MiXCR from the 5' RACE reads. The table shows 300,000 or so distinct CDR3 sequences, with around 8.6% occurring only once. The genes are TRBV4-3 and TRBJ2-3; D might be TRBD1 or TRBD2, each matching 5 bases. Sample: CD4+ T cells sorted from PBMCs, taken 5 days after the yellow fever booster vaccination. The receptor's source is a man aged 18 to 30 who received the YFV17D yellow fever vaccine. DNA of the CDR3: TGCGCCAGCAGCCAAGGAACCCCGGGGACCGCAAGCACAGATACGCAGTATTTT. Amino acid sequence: CASSQGTPGTASTDTQYF.